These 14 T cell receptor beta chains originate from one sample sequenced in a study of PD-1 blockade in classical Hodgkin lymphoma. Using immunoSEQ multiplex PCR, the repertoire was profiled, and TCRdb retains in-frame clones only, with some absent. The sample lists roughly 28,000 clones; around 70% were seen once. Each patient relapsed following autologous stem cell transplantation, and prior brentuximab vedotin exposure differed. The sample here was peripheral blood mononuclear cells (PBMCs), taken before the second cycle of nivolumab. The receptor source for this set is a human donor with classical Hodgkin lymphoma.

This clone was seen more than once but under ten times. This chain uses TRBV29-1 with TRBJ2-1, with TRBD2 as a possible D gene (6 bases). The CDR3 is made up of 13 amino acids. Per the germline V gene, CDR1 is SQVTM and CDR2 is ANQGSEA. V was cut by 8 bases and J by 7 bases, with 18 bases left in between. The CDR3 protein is CSHNGGAGNEQFF. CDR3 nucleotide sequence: TGCAGCCACAACGGCGGGGCGGGGAATGAGCAGTTCTTC.

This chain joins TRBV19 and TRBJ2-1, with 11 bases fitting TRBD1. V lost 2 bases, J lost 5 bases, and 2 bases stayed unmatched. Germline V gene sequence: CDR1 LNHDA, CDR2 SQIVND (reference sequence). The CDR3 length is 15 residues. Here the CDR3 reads CASSIRTGGHNEQFF. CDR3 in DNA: TGTGCCAGTAGTATAAGGACAGGGGGCCACAATGAGCAGTTCTTC.

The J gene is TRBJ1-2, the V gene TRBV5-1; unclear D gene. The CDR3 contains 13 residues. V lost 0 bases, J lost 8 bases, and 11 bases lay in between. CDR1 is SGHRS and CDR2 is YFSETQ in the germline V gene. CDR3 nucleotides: TGCGCCAGCAGCTTGGATACAGCCGGGGGCTACACCTTC. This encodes CASSLDTAGGYTF.

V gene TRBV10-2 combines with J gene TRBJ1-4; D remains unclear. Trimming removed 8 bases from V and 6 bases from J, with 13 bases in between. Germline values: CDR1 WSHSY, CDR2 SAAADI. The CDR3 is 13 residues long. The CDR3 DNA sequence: TGCGCCAGCGCCGGCTCCGCACATGAAAAACTGTTTTTT. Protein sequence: CASAGSAHEKLFF.

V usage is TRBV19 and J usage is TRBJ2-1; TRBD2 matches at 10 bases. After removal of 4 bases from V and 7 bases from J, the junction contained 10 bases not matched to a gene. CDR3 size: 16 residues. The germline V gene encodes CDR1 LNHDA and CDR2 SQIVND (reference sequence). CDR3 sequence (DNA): TGTGCCAGTAGTACTTCCCTTTCTAGCGGGAGTAATGAGCAGTTCTTC. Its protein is CASSTSLSSGSNEQFF.

This CDR3 reads CASSYIGQAGVRGYTF. DNA of the CDR3: TGTGCCAGCAGTTACATCGGGCAAGCAGGGGTACGGGGCTACACCTTC. This chain links TRBV6-5 with TRBJ1-2, with TRBD1 as a possible D gene (6 bases). V was cut by 2 bases and J by 8 bases, with 21 bases left in between. CDR3 size: 16 residues. Germline-derived CDR1 and CDR2 are MNHEY and SVGAGI.

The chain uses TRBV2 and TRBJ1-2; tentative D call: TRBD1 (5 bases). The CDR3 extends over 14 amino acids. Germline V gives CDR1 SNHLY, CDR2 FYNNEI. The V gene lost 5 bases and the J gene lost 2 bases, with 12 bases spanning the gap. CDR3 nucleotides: TGTGCCAGCAGTAAACAGACAGTAAACTATGGCTACACCTTC. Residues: CASSKQTVNYGYTF.

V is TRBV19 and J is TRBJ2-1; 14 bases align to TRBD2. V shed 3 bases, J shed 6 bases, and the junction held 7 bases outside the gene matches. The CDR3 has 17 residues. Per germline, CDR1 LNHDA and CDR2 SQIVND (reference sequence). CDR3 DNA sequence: TGTGCCAGTAGTATTGGGACTAGCGGGGGATTTGGCAATGAGCAGTTCTTC. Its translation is CASSIGTSGGFGNEQFF. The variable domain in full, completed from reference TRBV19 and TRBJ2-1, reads DGGITQSPKYLFRKEGQNVTLSCEQNLNHDAMYWYRQDPGQGLRLIYYSQIVNDFQKGDIAEGYSVSREKKESFPLTVTSAQKNPTAFYLCASSIGTSGGFGNEQFFGPGTRLTVL.

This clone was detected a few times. The CDR3 here is CASSLDRGRDEQFF. CDR3 nucleotide sequence: TGCGCCAGCAGCTTGGACAGGGGGCGGGATGAGCAGTTCTTC. The rearrangement joins TRBV5-1 to TRBJ2-1; 9 nucleotides align to TRBD1. The V segment lost 0 bases and the J segment 8 bases; nucleotides outside the gene matches: 3. The CDR3 length is 14 residues. Germline values: CDR1 SGHRS, CDR2 YFSETQ.

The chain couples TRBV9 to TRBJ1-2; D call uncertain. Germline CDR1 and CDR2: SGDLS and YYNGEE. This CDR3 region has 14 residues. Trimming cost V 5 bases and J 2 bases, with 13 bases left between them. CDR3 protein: CASSRERSNYGYTF. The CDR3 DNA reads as TGTGCCAGCAGTCGCGAGAGGTCAAACTATGGCTACACCTTC.

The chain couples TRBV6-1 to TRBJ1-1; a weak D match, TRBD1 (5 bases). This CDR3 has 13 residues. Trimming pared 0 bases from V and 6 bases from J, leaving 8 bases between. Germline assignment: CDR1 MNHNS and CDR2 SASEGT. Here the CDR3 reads CASSEAARAEAFF. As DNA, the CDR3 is TGTGCCAGCAGTGAAGCGGCCAGGGCTGAAGCTTTCTTT.

CDR3 bases: TGTGCCAGTAGCAGCGGGGGTGTCACAGATACGCAGTATTTT. Encoded protein: CASSSGGVTDTQYF. This chain connects TRBV19 to TRBJ2-3; 8 positions match TRBD2. The CDR3 contains 14 residues. Trimming at V came to 6 bases and at J to 2 bases, leaving 4 bases not matched to a gene. Germline lookup yields CDR1 LNHDA and CDR2 SQIVND (reference sequence).

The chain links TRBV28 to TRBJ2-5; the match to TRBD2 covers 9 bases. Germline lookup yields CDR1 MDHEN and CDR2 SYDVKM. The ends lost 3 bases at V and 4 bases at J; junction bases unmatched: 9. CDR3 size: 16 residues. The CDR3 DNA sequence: TGTGCCAGCAGTTTTCTGGGCGGGGGGGCGAGAGAGACCCAGTACTTC. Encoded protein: CASSFLGGGARETQYF.

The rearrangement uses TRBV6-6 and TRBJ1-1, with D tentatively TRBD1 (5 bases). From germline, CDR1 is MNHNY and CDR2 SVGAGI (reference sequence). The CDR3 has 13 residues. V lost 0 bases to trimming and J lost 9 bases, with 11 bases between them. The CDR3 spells CASSYSATVKAFF. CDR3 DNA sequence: TGTGCCAGCAGTTACTCAGCGACAGTCAAAGCTTTCTTT.